This T cell receptor (beta chain) was sequenced during a study of regulatory T cells in long-lasting Graves disease. Study context: The antithyroid drugs taken by newly diagnosed Graves' patients had been used for under 3 months.

Time point described: newly diagnosed GD, antithyroid drugs for less than 3 months. Isolated PBMC RNA provided the starting material for the TCR library. Each of the patients was recruited from an endocrinology department situated in Xi'an, China. CDR3-region Arm-PCR and iRepertoire HTBI primers produced the TCR beta libraries. TCRdb reprocessed the multiplex PCR reads via MiXCR and lists one record per CDR3 protein. The sample consists of about 220,000 distinct CDR3 sequences, approximately 19% of them appearing once. This clonotype was detected many times. The same data also went into a second study, on T cells in Graves' hyperthyroidism and ophthalmopathy. Turning to that study: Before onset, by a median of approximately 6.2 months, the model predicted ophthalmopathy.

Here the sequenced sample was peripheral blood mononuclear cells (PBMCs), taken at new diagnosis, from a patient treated with antithyroid drugs. The sequence derives from a woman in her twenties or thirties with Graves disease.

For the CDR3, the DNA is TGTGCCAGCTCCCCCACGGGGGGTACGCAGTATTTT. This sequence encodes CASSPTGGTQYF. The gene calls are TRBV6-1 and TRBJ2-3, with 7 bases identical to TRBD2. The CDR3 runs to 12 residues. Germline CDR1 is MNHNS and CDR2 is SASEGT. V lost 8 bases, J lost 8 bases, and 7 bases stayed unmatched.